The entry that follows covers one T cell receptor (beta chain) sequence. Its antigen remains unidentified. The junction differs from germline at one of its ends, possibly a read error. Other DNA sequences in this specimen translate into the identical CDR3. This entry comes from a study of OX40 agonist ivuxolimab in advanced cancers. Study context: Every 2 weeks, ivuxolimab was infused into the patients intravenously at between 0.01 and 10 mg/kg. Subjects had a mean age of approximately 60 years, with a range of 23 to 79; around 83% were male. Study observations and caveats: Partial responders at 0.1-3.0 mg/kg had among the lowest clonal expansion. CD4+ and CD8+ blood T cells expanded clonally by week 6 at 0.1 to 3.0 mg/kg.

Produced via immunoSEQ multiplex PCR; TCRdb's table is partial and in-frame only. The repertoire holds 41,000 or so clones, with approximately 89% as singletons. Germline assignment: CDR1 SEHNR and CDR2 FQNEAQ (reference sequence). The CDR3 totals 14 residues. The rearrangement uses TRBV7-9 and TRBJ1-2, with D possibly being TRBD1 (5 bases). The sample in question was CD4+ or CD8+ T cells sorted from blood, obtained in a trial of the OX40 agonist ivuxolimab. This clonotype was sampled from an adult with an advanced solid tumor such as melanoma, head and neck, liver or kidney cancer. The CDR3: CASSSFGDHYGYTF. The CDR3 DNA reads as TGCGCCAGCAGCTCGTTTGGGGACCACTATGGTTACACCTTC.